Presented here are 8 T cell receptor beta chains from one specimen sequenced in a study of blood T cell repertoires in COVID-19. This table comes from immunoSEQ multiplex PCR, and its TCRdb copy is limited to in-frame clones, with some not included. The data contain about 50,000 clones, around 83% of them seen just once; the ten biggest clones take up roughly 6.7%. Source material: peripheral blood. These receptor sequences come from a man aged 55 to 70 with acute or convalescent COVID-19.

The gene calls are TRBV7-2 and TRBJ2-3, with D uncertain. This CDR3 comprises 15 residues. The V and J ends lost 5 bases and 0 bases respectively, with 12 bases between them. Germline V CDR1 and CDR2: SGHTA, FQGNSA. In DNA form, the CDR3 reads TGTGCCAGCAGCCCCGCAGCGTTCAGCACAGATACGCAGTATTTT. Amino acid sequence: CASSPAAFSTDTQYF.

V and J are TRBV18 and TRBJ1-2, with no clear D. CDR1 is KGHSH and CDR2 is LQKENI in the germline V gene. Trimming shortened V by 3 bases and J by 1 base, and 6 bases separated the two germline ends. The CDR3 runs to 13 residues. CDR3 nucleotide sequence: TGTGCCAGCTCACCCAGTGTTAACTATGGCTACACCTTC. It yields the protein CASSPSVNYGYTF.

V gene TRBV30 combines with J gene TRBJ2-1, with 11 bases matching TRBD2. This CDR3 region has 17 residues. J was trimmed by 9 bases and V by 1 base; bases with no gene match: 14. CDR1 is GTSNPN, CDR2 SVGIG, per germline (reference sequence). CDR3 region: CAWSGLAGSLSGGEQFF. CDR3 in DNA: TGTGCCTGGAGTGGACTAGCGGGGTCCCTCTCAGGCGGTGAGCAGTTCTTC.

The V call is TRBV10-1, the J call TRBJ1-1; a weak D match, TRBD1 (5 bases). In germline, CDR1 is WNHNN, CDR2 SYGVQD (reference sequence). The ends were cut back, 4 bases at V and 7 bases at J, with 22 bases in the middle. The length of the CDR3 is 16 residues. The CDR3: CASSGVQGASWGEAFF. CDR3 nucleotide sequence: TGCGCCAGCAGTGGGGTCCAGGGCGCGTCGTGGGGTGAAGCTTTCTTT.

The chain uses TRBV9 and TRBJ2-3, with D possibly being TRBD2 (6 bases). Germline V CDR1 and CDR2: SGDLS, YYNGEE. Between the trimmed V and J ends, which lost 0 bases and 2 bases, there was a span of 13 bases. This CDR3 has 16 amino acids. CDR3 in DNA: TGTGCCAGCAGCGTAGAAGGTAGCGGCCCCACAGATACGCAGTATTTT. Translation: CASSVEGSGPTDTQYF.

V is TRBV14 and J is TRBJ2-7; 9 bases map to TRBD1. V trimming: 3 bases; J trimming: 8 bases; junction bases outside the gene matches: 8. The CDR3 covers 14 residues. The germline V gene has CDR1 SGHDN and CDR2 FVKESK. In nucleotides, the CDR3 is TGTGCCAGCAGCCAGGGACAGGGTGGGATCCAGCAGTACTTC. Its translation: CASSQGQGGIQQYF.

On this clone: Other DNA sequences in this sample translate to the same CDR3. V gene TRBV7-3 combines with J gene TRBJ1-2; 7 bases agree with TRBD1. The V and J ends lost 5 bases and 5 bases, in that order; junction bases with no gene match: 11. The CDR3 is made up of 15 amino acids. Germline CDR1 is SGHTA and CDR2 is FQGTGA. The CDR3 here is CASSGGRDSGYGYTF. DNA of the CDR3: TGTGCCAGCAGCGGGGGTCGGGACAGCGGGTATGGCTACACCTTC.

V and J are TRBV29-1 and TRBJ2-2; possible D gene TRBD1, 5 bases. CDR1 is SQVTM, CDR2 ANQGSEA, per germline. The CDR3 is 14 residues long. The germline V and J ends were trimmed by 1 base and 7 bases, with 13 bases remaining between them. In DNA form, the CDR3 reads TGCAGCGTTGAAGTGGGGCAGGGAATCGGGGAGCTGTTTTTT. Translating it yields CSVEVGQGIGELFF.